This T cell receptor beta chain was sequenced during a study of regulatory and conventional T cells in RAG deficiency. Blood CD4+ CD25-high CD127-low regulatory T cells supplied the genomic DNA template. Trimming stripped 1 base from V and 1 base from J, with 23 bases between. This CDR3 region has 19 residues. Per germline, CDR1 SGHDT and CDR2 YYEEEE. Only in-frame clones appear in the TCRdb table, and some are missing; sequencing was by immunoSEQ multiplex PCR. This table has some 20,000 clones, approximately 86% appearing once. The same data also contributed to another study, on regulatory T cells. That source reports: Primers: 52 TRBV forward and 13 TRBJ reverse.

The chain uses TRBV5-6 and TRBJ1-1, with D possibly TRBD1 on 6 matching bases. The clonotype originates from a human donor in good health. Sample: Tregs sorted from blood. The CDR3, as DNA: TGTGCCAGCAGCTTGCGTCGTACAGGGAGGTCAGGACGGAACACTGAAGCTTTCTTT. Its translation is CASSLRRTGRSGRNTEAFF.